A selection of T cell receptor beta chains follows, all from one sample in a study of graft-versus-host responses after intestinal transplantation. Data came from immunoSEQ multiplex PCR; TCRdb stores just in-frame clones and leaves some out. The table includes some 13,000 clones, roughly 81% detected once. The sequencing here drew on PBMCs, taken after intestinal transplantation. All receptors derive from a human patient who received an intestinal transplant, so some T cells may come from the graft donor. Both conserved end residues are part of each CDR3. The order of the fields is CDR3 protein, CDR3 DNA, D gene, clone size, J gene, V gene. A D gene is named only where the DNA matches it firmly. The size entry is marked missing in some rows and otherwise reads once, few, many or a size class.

CASSEGSGLGSSSYNEQFF TGCGCCAGCAGTGAAGGTAGCGGGCTTGGTTCGAGCTCCTACAATGAGCAGTTCTTC TRBD2 - TRBJ2-1 TRBV10-2
CASSLNRDYYNEQFF TGTGCCAGCAGCCTAAACCGGGACTACTACAATGAGCAGTTCTTC TRBD2 - TRBJ2-1 TRBV14
CASSSPGQGGTYEQYF TGTGCCAGCAGTTCCCCGGGACAGGGGGGTACCTACGAGCAGTACTTC TRBD1 - TRBJ2-7 TRBV28
CPGSARASGKIHEQYF TGTCCTGGGAGCGCACGTGCCAGCGGGAAAATCCACGAGCAGTACTTC - - TRBJ2-7 TRBV22-1
CASSVSHPTHIGTYGYTF TGTGCCAGCAGCGTATCCCACCCTACTCATATCGGAACCTATGGCTACACCTTC - - TRBJ1-2 TRBV9
CASNPGLYNEQFF TGTGCCAGTAACCCGGGACTCTACAATGAGCAGTTCTTC - - TRBJ2-1 TRBV19
CASSLNSGQQETQYF TGTGCCAGCAGCTTAAATTCAGGGCAACAAGAGACCCAGTACTTC - - TRBJ2-5 TRBV7-8
CASSSWKGDKQYF TGTGCCAGCAGCTCATGGAAGGGGGATAAGCAGTACTTC - - TRBJ2-7 TRBV7-9
CASSPLAGDNSPLHF TGCGCCAGCAGCCCCCTAGCAGGTGATAATTCACCCCTCCACTTT - - TRBJ1-6 TRBV5-1
CASTGGWTSGADTQYF TGTGCCAGCACTGGGGGTTGGACTAGCGGGGCAGATACGCAGTATTTT TRBD2 - TRBJ2-3 TRBV2
CASNPTGPGEQFF TGTGCCAGCAACCCGACAGGCCCGGGGGAGCAGTTCTTC - once TRBJ2-1 TRBV6-1
CAWNRGFQETQYF TGTGCCTGGAATCGGGGATTCCAAGAGACCCAGTACTTC - - TRBJ2-5 TRBV30
CASSLPGASGYTF TGTGCCAGCAGCTTACCGGGGGCCTCTGGCTACACCTTC - - TRBJ1-2 TRBV7-9
CASSSSAGYSPLHF TGTGCCAGCAGCTCCTCGGCGGGTTACTCACCCCTCCACTTT - - TRBJ1-6 TRBV7-3
CSLAGLAGVADTQYF TGCAGTTTAGCGGGACTAGCGGGAGTCGCAGATACGCAGTATTTT TRBD2 - TRBJ2-3 TRBV29-1
CASSELAGHSGNTIYF TGTGCCAGCAGTGAACTCGCGGGACACTCTGGAAACACCATATATTTT - few TRBJ1-3 TRBV25-1
CAWSVARAGEQYF TGTGCCTGGAGTGTAGCCAGAGCTGGCGAGCAGTACTTC - few TRBJ2-7 TRBV30
CATRDRGREQYF TGTGCCACCCGGGACAGGGGTAGGGAGCAGTACTTC TRBD1 - TRBJ2-7 TRBV6-5
CASSLLSGRTHEQYF TGTGCCAGCAGCTTGCTTAGCGGGAGGACCCACGAGCAGTACTTC TRBD2 - TRBJ2-7 TRBV7-2
CASSPYSLGSGETQYF TGTGCCAGCAGTCCTTATAGCTTGGGGAGTGGGGAGACCCAGTACTTC - - TRBJ2-5 TRBV2
CASSPGALSYNEQFF TGTGCCAGCAGTCCCGGGGCTCTATCCTACAATGAGCAGTTCTTC - - TRBJ2-1 TRBV6-5
CSSLAGGYTEAFF TGCAGCTCTCTCGCCGGGGGATACACTGAAGCTTTCTTT - few TRBJ1-1 TRBV29-1
CASSLFRDKETQYF TGCGCCAGCAGCTTGTTTAGGGATAAAGAGACCCAGTACTTC - - TRBJ2-5 TRBV5-1
CASSYGDSADTQYF TGTGCCAGCAGTTACGGCGACAGCGCAGATACGCAGTATTTT - - TRBJ2-3 TRBV6-5
CASSPEHLASGEQYF TGTGCCAGCAGCCCGGAACATTTGGCTAGCGGAGAGCAGTACTTC TRBD2 - TRBJ2-7 TRBV11-2
CASSDRGGNTIYF TGCGCCAGCAGTGACAGGGGTGGAAACACCATATATTTT - - TRBJ1-3 TRBV10-1
CASSDPWTSGRVNEQFF TGTGCCAGCAGTGACCCCTGGACTAGCGGGAGAGTGAATGAGCAGTTCTTC TRBD2 - TRBJ2-1 TRBV6-4
CASSYARIDTGELFF TGTGCCAGCAGTTACGCTCGCATAGACACCGGGGAGCTGTTTTTT - - TRBJ2-2 TRBV6-5
CASSVGTGGLQETQYF TGTGCCAGTAGTGTGGGGACAGGGGGTCTTCAAGAGACCCAGTACTTC TRBD1 - TRBJ2-5 TRBV19
CASTRDRANYGYTF TGCGCCAGCACCCGGGACAGAGCTAACTATGGCTACACCTTC TRBD1 few TRBJ1-2 TRBV5-1
CATSMVGVAGVNTEAFF TGTGCCACCAGCATGGTAGGCGTGGCGGGGGTGAACACTGAAGCTTTCTTT - - TRBJ1-1 TRBV15
CASSLDRGRQETQYF TGTGCCAGCAGTTTGGACAGGGGACGGCAAGAGACCCAGTACTTC TRBD1 - TRBJ2-5 TRBV6-1
CASTPGTGVFITEAFF TGTGCCAGCACCCCAGGAACCGGGGTATTTATAACTGAAGCTTTCTTT - - TRBJ1-1 TRBV7-9
CASSYSGSEETQYF TGTGCCAGCAGTTACTCAGGGAGTGAAGAGACCCAGTACTTC - - TRBJ2-5 TRBV6-6
CASSIQGGNSPLHF TGTGCCAGTAGTATCCAGGGCGGTAATTCACCCCTCCACTTT - once TRBJ1-6 TRBV19
CASSLVTGGNSPLHF TGTGCCAGCAGCTTAGTCACAGGGGGTAATTCACCCCTCCACTTT TRBD1 - TRBJ1-6 TRBV7-2
CASSALAGGLNEQFF TGTGCCAGCAGCGCACTAGCGGGAGGATTGAATGAGCAGTTCTTC TRBD2 - TRBJ2-1 TRBV7-3
CASTPAGAGGYGYTF TGTGCCAGCACCCCGGCAGGGGCGGGGGGCTATGGCTACACCTTC - once TRBJ1-2 TRBV27
CATFTQRGYEQYF TGTGCCACCTTCACCCAGCGGGGGTACGAGCAGTACTTC TRBD2 - TRBJ2-7 TRBV28
CAWSVFLTGELFF TGTGCCTGGAGTGTTTTTCTCACCGGGGAGCTGTTTTTT - - TRBJ2-2 TRBV30
CASSPRHGLAEYNEQFF TGTGCCAGCTCACCAAGACACGGACTAGCGGAGTACAATGAGCAGTTCTTC TRBD2 - TRBJ2-1 TRBV18
CASRGPTYEQYF TGTGCCAGCAGGGGACCCACCTACGAGCAGTACTTC - medium-sized TRBJ2-7 TRBV21-1
CASSLGTGQAEQYF TGCGCCAGCAGCCTCGGGACAGGGCAAGCCGAGCAGTACTTC TRBD1 - TRBJ2-7 TRBV4-1